This section outlines one T cell receptor (beta chain) sequence together with its context. The antigen is not known. V was clipped by 4 bases and J by 0 bases; unmatched bases: 6. There are 18 residues in the CDR3. Germline V lookup: CDR1 SGHRS, CDR2 YFSETQ. The data stem from a study of blood T cells in healthy people across ages. Study in general: Researchers report that template switching captured about one barcoded beta molecule per two T cells.

A second PCR, run for 7 to 11 cycles, used a sample-barcoded 5' primer plus a J-beta primer mix. MiXCR was run by TCRdb on the 5' RACE reads, yielding one entry per CDR3 protein. This sample carries about 1.8 million distinct CDR3 sequences, about 49% of them seen once, and the ten largest clones take around 2.1%. Whole-study results and caveats: As naive T cell percentage varied, TCR beta diversity correlated strongly with it. Unknown CMV status may confound age-related changes in expanded clones.

The material sequenced was blood. This chain connects TRBV5-1 to TRBJ2-6, with TRBD1 matching over 11 bases. The clonotype comes from a woman aged 35 to 49 in good health. In DNA form, the CDR3 reads TGCGCCAGCAGCGAAGGGACAGGGGGGAACTCTGGGGCCAACGTCCTGACTTTC. Translating gives CASSEGTGGNSGANVLTF. Full variable domain (outside the CDR3, taken from reference TRBV5-1 and TRBJ2-6): KAGVTQTPRYLIKTRGQQVTLSCSPISGHRSVSWYQQTPGQGLQFLFEYFSETQRNKGNFPGRFSGRQFSNSRSEMNVSTLELGDSALYLCASSEGTGGNSGANVLTFGAGSRLTVL.